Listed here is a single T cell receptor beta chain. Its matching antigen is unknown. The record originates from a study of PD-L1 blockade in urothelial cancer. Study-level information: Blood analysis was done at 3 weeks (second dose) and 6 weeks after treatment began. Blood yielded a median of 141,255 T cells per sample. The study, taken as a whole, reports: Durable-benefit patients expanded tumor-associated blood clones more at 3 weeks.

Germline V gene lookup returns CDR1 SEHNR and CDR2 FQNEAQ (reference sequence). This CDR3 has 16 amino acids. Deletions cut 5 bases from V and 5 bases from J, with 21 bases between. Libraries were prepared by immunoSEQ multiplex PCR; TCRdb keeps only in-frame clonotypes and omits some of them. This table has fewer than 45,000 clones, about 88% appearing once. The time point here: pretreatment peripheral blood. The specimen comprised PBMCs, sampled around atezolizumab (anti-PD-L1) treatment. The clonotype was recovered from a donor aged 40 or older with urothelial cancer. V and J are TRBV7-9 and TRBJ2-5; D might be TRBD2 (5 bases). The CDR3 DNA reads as TGTGCCAGCAGCCCCCGGGGAGTGGCCCCTCGGGAGACCCAGTACTTC. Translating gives CASSPRGVAPRETQYF. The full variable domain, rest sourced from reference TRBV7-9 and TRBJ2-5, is DTGVSQNPRHKITKRGQNVTFRCDPISEHNRLYWYRQTLGQGPEFLTYFQNEAQLEKSRLLSDRFSAERPKGSFSTLEIQRTEQGDSAMYLCASSPRGVAPRETQYFGPGTRLLVL.